These 23 T cell receptor beta chains were all obtained from the same sample, sequenced in a study. TCRdb re-analysed the RT-PCR reads in MiXCR, keeping a single row per CDR3 protein. The sample lists more than 600,000 distinct CDR3 sequences, more than 13% occurring once. Sample: memory CD4+ T cells from blood. The receptors stem from a female donor in good health, serving as a healthy control.

The J gene is TRBJ2-7, the V gene TRBV20-1, with TRBD2 matching over 10 bases. The germline V gene has CDR1 DFQATT and CDR2 SNEGSKA (reference sequence). Unmatched junction bases numbered 5, after V lost 2 bases and J lost 1 base. The CDR3 runs to 15 residues. In DNA form, the CDR3 reads TGCAGTGCTAGACCTATGACTAGCGGGTCCTACGAGCAGTACTTC. Translated: CSARPMTSGSYEQYF.

This clonotype was seen at least ten times. This sequence joins TRBV20-1 and TRBJ1-1, with 8 bases lining up with TRBD1. This CDR3 is 13 amino acids long. CDR1 is DFQATT and CDR2 is SNEGSKA in the germline V gene (reference sequence). With 7 bases clipped from V and 0 bases from J, the junction kept 4 bases outside the gene matches. The CDR3 here is CSGVGQVNTEAFF. CDR3 nucleotides: TGCAGTGGCGTGGGACAGGTGAACACTGAAGCTTTCTTT.

This clonotype came up a few times. The chain recombines TRBV7-9 with TRBJ1-2, with D unresolved. The germline V and J ends were trimmed by 5 bases and 13 bases, with 26 bases remaining between them. The CDR3 sequence is 15 residues long. Germline V lookup: CDR1 SEHNR, CDR2 FQNEAQ (reference sequence). CDR3 protein: CASSKDREATIGATF. Here the CDR3 DNA reads TGTGCCAGCAGCAAAGACCGGGAGGCAACAATCGGCGCCACCTTC.

The rearrangement joins TRBV20-1 to TRBJ2-3; 7 bases agree with TRBD1. V shed 6 bases, J shed 2 bases, and the junction held 5 bases outside the gene matches. The germline CDR1 and CDR2 sequences are DFQATT and SNEGSKA (reference sequence). There are 13 residues in the CDR3. Written as DNA, the CDR3 is TGCAGTGCCTGGGACAGTAACACAGATACGCAGTATTTT. Protein sequence: CSAWDSNTDTQYF.

This clonotype was found many times. A read error may produce the germline difference seen at one junction end. V is TRBV29-1 and J is TRBJ1-6; D unclear. Germline CDR1 and CDR2: SQVTM and ANQGSEA. The CDR3 loop spans 12 amino acids. CDR3 DNA sequence: TGCAGCGTTGCCTCCAATAATTCACCCCTCCACTTT. Its protein is CSVASNNSPLHF.

This clonotype was detected only a few times. The rearrangement links TRBV7-6 to TRBJ2-7; 8 nucleotides line up with TRBD2. The CDR3 is made up of 16 amino acids. The ends lost 1 base at V and 7 bases at J; junction bases unmatched: 12. The germline CDR1 and CDR2 sequences are SGHVS and FNYEAQ. DNA for the CDR3: TGTGCCAGCAGCTTAGTTGCAAGGACTAGCTCTGGAGAGCAGTACTTC. It encodes CASSLVARTSSGEQYF.

This clonotype has ten or more counts. V usage is TRBV20-1 and J usage is TRBJ2-5, with 7 bases lining up with TRBD1. The germline V gene has CDR1 DFQATT and CDR2 SNEGSKA (reference sequence). The CDR3 has 10 residues. J lost 10 bases, V lost 4 bases, and 3 bases had no gene match. CDR3 loop: CSAIRQGQYF. The CDR3 region has the DNA TGCAGTGCTATCCGACAGGGCCAGTACTTC.

The V and J genes are TRBV4-2 and TRBJ2-4, with D possibly being TRBD2 (5 bases). The CDR3 is 14 residues long. Trimming removed 1 base from V and 5 bases from J, with 9 bases in between. Per germline, CDR1 LGHNA and CDR2 YNFKEQ. CDR3 sequence: CASSQALLENIQYF. In DNA form, the CDR3 reads TGTGCCAGCAGCCAAGCCCTACTAGAAAACATTCAGTACTTC.

The chain uses TRBV6-2 or TRBV6-3 and TRBJ2-1, with D hard to call. This CDR3 region has 15 residues. Germline V gene data show CDR1 as MNHEY and CDR2 as SVGEGT. V lost 5 bases and J lost 7, with 18 bases in between. The CDR3: CASSTPAPILNEQFF. The CDR3 region has the DNA TGTGCCAGCAGTACCCCAGCTCCGATCCTGAATGAGCAGTTCTTC.

The genes are TRBV6-5 and TRBJ2-7; the match to TRBD1 covers 10 bases. V trimming: 0 bases; J trimming: 3 bases; junction bases outside the gene matches: 2. Germline lookup yields CDR1 MNHEY and CDR2 SVGAGI. The CDR3 has 15 amino acids. This CDR3 reads CASSYSGQGFYEQYF. CDR3 sequence (DNA): TGTGCCAGCAGTTACTCGGGACAGGGGTTCTACGAGCAGTACTTC.

The genes are TRBV7-2 and TRBJ2-7, with D possibly matching TRBD2 (6 bases). Trimming pared 3 bases from V and 3 bases from J, leaving 18 bases between. The germline CDR1 and CDR2 sequences are SGHTA and FQGNSA. This CDR3 is 16 amino acids long. The CDR3 is CASSFESRGTHYEQYF. CDR3 DNA sequence: TGTGCCAGCAGCTTTGAGTCTCGCGGGACGCACTACGAGCAGTACTTC.

The chain joins TRBV30 to TRBJ2-5; 7 bases fit TRBD1. The CDR3 contains 12 residues. Looked up from germline, CDR1 is GTSNPN and CDR2 is SVGIG (reference sequence). Trimming took 4 bases from V and 4 from J; bases not matched to a gene: 3. The CDR3 DNA reads TGTGCCTGGAACGCAGGGGGAGAGACCCAGTACTTC. Translated: CAWNAGGETQYF.

The sample holds many counts of this clonotype. The gene calls are TRBV10-3 and TRBJ2-6, with D uncertain. The CDR3 is 18 residues long. Germline assignment: CDR1 ENHRY and CDR2 SYGVKD. V was clipped by 4 bases and J by 0 bases, with 16 bases between them. CDR3 DNA: TGTGCCATCAGTGCTATCTCACACGTCCGCTCTGGGGCCAACGTCCTGACTTTC. The encoded protein is CAISAISHVRSGANVLTF.

The chain couples TRBV27 to TRBJ2-3, with a possible D match to TRBD2 (6 bases). This CDR3 is 16 amino acids long. Per the germline V gene, CDR1 is MNHEY and CDR2 is SMNVEV (reference sequence). Trimming removed 5 bases from V and 3 bases from J, with 18 bases in between. CDR3 sequence (DNA): TGTGCCAGCAGTCCCGGGGCCGGGAGTTGGACAGATACGCAGTATTTT. Protein product: CASSPGAGSWTDTQYF.

This clonotype has a handful of counts. The chain recombines TRBV27 with TRBJ2-3; D is undetermined. Germline V gives CDR1 MNHEY, CDR2 SMNVEV (reference sequence). Trimming left V 4 bases short and J 2 bases short, with 13 bases between. This CDR3 contains 15 residues. Written as DNA, the CDR3 is TGTGCCAGCAGTTGGACCCAGCCGGTCACAGATACGCAGTATTTT. It yields the protein CASSWTQPVTDTQYF.

This clonotype has only a few counts. The gene calls are TRBV20-1 and TRBJ1-5; D unresolved. Germline-derived CDR1 and CDR2 are DFQATT and SNEGSKA (reference sequence). This CDR3 region has 14 residues. With 5 bases removed from V and 4 bases from J, the gap between germline ends came to 15 bases. In DNA, the CDR3 is TGCAGTGCTTATATGACGCACTCGAATCAGCCCCAGCATTTT. Protein product: CSAYMTHSNQPQHF.

In this sample, this clonotype turned up a few times. The chain has TRBV7-2 and TRBJ1-1, with D possibly matching TRBD1 (5 bases). CDR3 length equals 13 residues. V shed 7 bases and J shed 2 bases, with 11 bases lying between them. Germline V CDR1 and CDR2: SGHTA, FQGNSA. The CDR3 loop reads CASIAGTNTEAFF. DNA of the CDR3: TGTGCCAGCATCGCAGGGACCAACACTGAAGCTTTCTTT.

A note on this clonotype: One junction end does not reproduce the germline sequence, and a read error may be involved. The V and J genes are TRBV29-1 and TRBJ2-3; D remains unclear. Germline CDR1 SQVTM, CDR2 ANQGSEA. The CDR3 consists of 10 residues. CDR3 protein: CRVDTDTQYF. CDR3 nucleotide sequence: TGCAGAGTTGACACAGATACGCAGTATTTT.

The CDR3 DNA sequence: TGTGCCAGCAGCTTCTCCGACAGGGCCGAGGACACTGAAGCTTTCTTT. As protein: CASSFSDRAEDTEAFF. The chain couples TRBV7-2 to TRBJ1-1, with 7 bases aligning to TRBD1. Per the germline V gene, CDR1 is SGHTA and CDR2 is FQGNSA. J gave up 3 bases and V 3 bases, and 10 bases lay outside the gene matches. The CDR3 totals 16 residues.

A few counts support this clonotype. V usage is TRBV28 and J usage is TRBJ1-2, with D perhaps TRBD1 (6 bases). The CDR3 spans 14 residues. The V gene's germline CDR1 is MDHEN and CDR2 SYDVKM. The ends were cut back, 4 bases at V and 5 bases at J, with 14 bases in the middle. DNA of the CDR3: TGTGCCAGCAGTTGGGGGGCGTCCCTATATGGCTACACCTTC. Its translation is CASSWGASLYGYTF.

In its sample, this clonotype was seen a few times. The chain combines TRBV20-1 with TRBJ2-1; D is uncertain. The CDR3 loop spans 12 amino acids. Germline V gives CDR1 DFQATT, CDR2 SNEGSKA (reference sequence). The ends were cut back, 5 bases at V and 9 bases at J, with 14 bases in the middle. Here the CDR3 DNA reads TGCAGTGCTCCAGACCTAGTTGCTGAGCAGTTCTTC. Translated: CSAPDLVAEQFF.

The J gene is TRBJ1-4, the V gene TRBV6-1; D is perhaps TRBD1 (5 bases). The V and J ends lost 1 base and 11 bases respectively, with 11 bases between them. This CDR3 has 13 residues. Germline assignment: CDR1 MNHNS and CDR2 SASEGT. As DNA, the CDR3 is TGTGCCAGCAGTGAAGAAGGGGCTTGGAAACTGTTTTTT. It translates to CASSEEGAWKLFF.

This clonotype was counted many times. The rearrangement uses TRBV6-5 and TRBJ2-3; 7 bases fit TRBD1. The ends lost 8 bases at V and 2 bases at J; junction bases unmatched: 7. CDR3 length: 14 amino acids. Germline CDR1 MNHEY, CDR2 SVGAGI. The CDR3 DNA reads as TGTGCCAGCCAGATCGACAGGGTCACAGATACGCAGTATTTT. Translated, it gives CASQIDRVTDTQYF.